The 2 T cell receptor beta chains below all came from one sample that was sequenced in a study of monozygotic twins with inflammatory bowel disease. TCRdb reanalyzed the 5' RACE reads, giving one entry per CDR3 protein sequence and no DNA. Its listing shows some 83,000 distinct CDR3 sequences. The sequencing input was blood. These receptors came from a human donor with ulcerative colitis or Crohn's disease, or a healthy co-twin of an affected twin (not recorded which).

This chain uses TRBV5-5 with TRBJ2-7; TCRdb outputs TRBD1, but without DNA this stays unchecked. Germline loops: CDR1 SGHKS, CDR2 YYEKEE (reference sequence). The CDR3 totals 15 residues. This CDR3 reads CASSLNRGTAYEQYF.

The V gene is TRBV20-1, the J gene TRBJ2-3; with no DNA, the TCRdb D assignment of TRBD2 cannot be verified. Germline loops: CDR1 DFQATT, CDR2 SNEGSKA (reference sequence). The CDR3 extends over 15 amino acids. This CDR3 reads CSARRTITRTDTQYF.